This T cell receptor (beta chain) is drawn from a study of Tregs in tolerant kidney transplant recipients. This clone was picked up one time. Its antigen remains unidentified. Unstimulated regulatory T cells (CD4+CD25+CD127-), CD4+CD25- non-regulatory cells, CD4 and CD8 cells were FACS-sorted from thawed PBMCs. This table comes from immunoSEQ multiplex PCR, and its TCRdb copy is limited to in-frame clones, with some not included. The sample carries more than 90,000 clones, 85% to 95% recorded once. Findings and limits, study-wide: This study did not directly address biological reproducibility. Findings come from small patient numbers and require larger validation. Tregs expanded with activated donor B cells seemed most donor-specific.

Trimming stripped 3 bases from V and 1 base from J, with 16 bases between. Germline V lookup: CDR1 KGHSH, CDR2 LQKENI. The CDR3 is made up of 17 amino acids. This chain connects TRBV18 to TRBJ2-1; D is unclear. The sequence came from a human donor in good health. Material: CD4+ T cells from blood. The CDR3 sequence: CASSPSLQARSYNEQFF. DNA for the CDR3: TGTGCCAGCTCACCTTCACTCCAAGCGCGGTCCTACAATGAGCAGTTCTTC.